The 22 T cell receptor beta chains below all came from one sample that was sequenced in a study of technical replicates of blood from several donors. Using immunoSEQ multiplex PCR, the repertoire was profiled, and TCRdb retains in-frame clones only, with some absent. Of about 68,000 clones in the sample, under 98% were seen once. Sequenced: T cells isolated from PBMCs. The receptors were gathered from a human donor in good health.

This chain connects TRBV6-5 to TRBJ2-7; 10 bases match TRBD1. Germline CDR1 MNHEY, CDR2 SVGAGI. This CDR3 is built from 15 residues. V was clipped by 5 bases and J by 4 bases; unmatched bases: 8. CDR3 in amino acids: CASSSGDRGGYEQYF. The CDR3 nucleotides read TGTGCCAGCAGTAGCGGGGACAGGGGAGGGTACGAGCAGTACTTC.

This chain connects TRBV5-6 to TRBJ2-2; 12 bases align to TRBD2. The CDR3 consists of 16 residues. The germline gives CDR1 SGHDT, CDR2 YYEEEE. Trimming cost V 3 bases and J 1 base; bases outside gene matches: 1. This CDR3 reads CASSWGLAGNTGELFF. CDR3 nucleotide sequence: TGTGCCAGCAGCTGGGGACTAGCGGGGAACACCGGGGAGCTGTTTTTT.

V gene TRBV19 combines with J gene TRBJ2-7, with no clear D. V was shortened by 3 bases and J by 6 bases, with 9 bases between the two germline ends. The germline V gene has CDR1 LNHDA and CDR2 SQIVND (reference sequence). The length of the CDR3 is 12 residues. CDR3 amino acids: CASSMFTSEQYF. The CDR3 DNA follows: TGTGCCAGTAGTATGTTCACGAGCGAGCAGTACTTC.

The count of this clone is one. J is TRBJ2-3 and V is TRBV14, with 10 bases fitting TRBD2. Looked up from germline, CDR1 is SGHDN and CDR2 is FVKESK. The CDR3 loop spans 15 amino acids. Losses at the gene ends were 5 bases for V and 0 bases for J; bases not matched to a gene: 2. The CDR3 DNA reads as TGTGCCAGCAGCGCGACTAGCGGGAGCACAGATACGCAGTATTTT. It translates to CASSATSGSTDTQYF.

The chain is built from TRBV4-2 and TRBJ2-7, with D tentatively TRBD2 (5 bases). Germline V gene sequence: CDR1 LGHNA, CDR2 YNFKEQ. The CDR3 loop spans 14 amino acids. The V end was cut by 3 bases, the J end by 0 bases, with 9 bases between. Here the CDR3 reads CASSHSGISYEQYF. For the CDR3, the DNA is TGTGCCAGCAGCCACTCCGGGATCTCCTACGAGCAGTACTTC.

The J gene is TRBJ1-1, the V gene TRBV5-1, with D maybe TRBD1 (5 bases). Germline V CDR1 and CDR2: SGHRS, YFSETQ. The V end was cut by 2 bases, the J end by 7 bases, with 12 bases between. The CDR3 spans 13 residues. DNA for the CDR3: TGCGCCAGCAGCTTCTCCAGGGATGGTGAAGCTTTCTTT. It is translated as CASSFSRDGEAFF.

This clone occurred once. V gene TRBV6-5 combines with J gene TRBJ1-1; D gene unclear. The V gene lost 2 bases and the J gene lost 1 base, with 14 bases spanning the gap. Per the germline V gene, CDR1 is MNHEY and CDR2 is SVGAGI. The length of the CDR3 is 16 residues. The CDR3, as DNA: TGTGCCAGCAGTTACCCGCCGGGTTCGGAGAACACTGAAGCTTTCTTT. Residues: CASSYPPGSENTEAFF.

This chain joins TRBV10-3 and TRBJ2-5; 10 nucleotides match TRBD2. Germline values: CDR1 ENHRY, CDR2 SYGVKD. V lost 4 bases to trimming and J lost 4 bases; unmatched junction nucleotides: 6. The CDR3 runs 15 residues. The CDR3 loop reads CAISGSGRAGETQYF. CDR3 in DNA: TGTGCCATCAGTGGGAGCGGGAGGGCCGGAGAGACCCAGTACTTC.

The chain carries TRBV5-1 and TRBJ2-3, with TRBD1 matching over 8 bases. The ends lost 3 bases at V and 3 bases at J; junction bases unmatched: 3. The CDR3 is 14 residues long. CDR1 and CDR2 (germline): SGHRS, YFSETQ. The CDR3 bases are TGCGCCAGCAGCTGGGACAGGCTAACAGATACGCAGTATTTT. Its protein product is CASSWDRLTDTQYF.

CDR3 bases: TGCGCCAGCAGCGAGGTAGGGAGCTCCTACGAGCAGTACTTC. This translates into CASSEVGSSYEQYF. This rearrangement joins TRBV4-3 to TRBJ2-7, with D perhaps TRBD2 (5 bases). This CDR3 has 14 amino acids. V lost 5 bases to trimming and J lost 0 bases, with 11 bases between them. Germline-derived CDR1 and CDR2 are LGHNA and YSLEER.

The CDR3 spells CASSPQPRTSGMANEQFF. The CDR3 DNA reads TGCGCCAGCAGCCCGCAACCGAGGACTAGCGGGATGGCAAATGAGCAGTTCTTC. J is TRBJ2-1 and V is TRBV4-3, with 12 bases lining up with TRBD2. V trimming: 4 bases; J trimming: 7 bases; junction bases outside the gene matches: 14. The CDR3 consists of 18 residues. In germline, CDR1 is LGHNA, CDR2 YSLEER.

This chain uses TRBV2 with TRBJ1-5; the D gene is possibly TRBD1 (6 bases). The CDR3 extends over 14 amino acids. The V end lost 4 bases, the J end lost 4 bases, and 11 bases lay between the germline ends. Germline lookup yields CDR1 SNHLY and CDR2 FYNNEI. The CDR3 is CASSGGQPNQPQHF. The CDR3 nucleotides are TGTGCCAGCAGTGGGGGACAACCGAATCAGCCCCAGCATTTT. Looking up the rest from reference TRBV2 and TRBJ1-5 gives the full variable domain: EPEVTQTPSHQVTQMGQEVILRCVPISNHLYFYWYRQILGQKVEFLVSFYNNEISEKSEIFDDQFSVERPDGSNFTLKIRSTKLEDSAMYFCASSGGQPNQPQHFGDGTRLSIL.

V gene TRBV10-3 combines with J gene TRBJ1-4; 8 bases agree with TRBD1. Germline V lookup: CDR1 ENHRY, CDR2 SYGVKD. The CDR3 contains 14 residues. V lost 4 bases to trimming and J lost 4 bases; unmatched junction nucleotides: 2. CDR3 coding DNA: TGTGCCATCAGTGGTGACAGGGGTAATGAAAAACTGTTTTTT. Translated: CAISGDRGNEKLFF.

The V call is TRBV19, the J call TRBJ1-4; tentatively, D is TRBD1 (5 bases). CDR1 and CDR2 (germline): LNHDA, SQIVND (reference sequence). V shed 6 bases and J shed 5 bases, with 19 bases lying between them. The CDR3 contains 16 residues. This chain's CDR3 is CASSRDQWTANEKLFF. In DNA form, the CDR3 reads TGTGCCAGTAGCAGGGATCAATGGACGGCAAATGAAAAACTGTTTTTT. Together with reference TRBV19 and TRBJ1-4, the CDR3 gives the full variable domain: DGGITQSPKYLFRKEGQNVTLSCEQNLNHDAMYWYRQDPGQGLRLIYYSQIVNDFQKGDIAEGYSVSREKKESFPLTVTSAQKNPTAFYLCASSRDQWTANEKLFFGSGTQLSVL.

The chain links TRBV7-2 to TRBJ2-1, with 11 bases matching TRBD2. The CDR3 runs to 16 residues. The J segment lost 9 bases and the V segment lost 1 base, leaving 8 bases of the junction unmatched. Germline CDR1 reads SGHTA; CDR2 reads FQGNSA. CDR3 in amino acids: CASSLVSLAGGGEQFF. Here the CDR3 DNA reads TGTGCCAGCAGCTTAGTCTCCCTAGCGGGAGGAGGTGAGCAGTTCTTC.

The V call is TRBV5-1, the J call TRBJ2-2; 9 bases agree with TRBD1. Germline V gene lookup returns CDR1 SGHRS and CDR2 YFSETQ. The V gene end was trimmed by 4 bases and the J gene end by 6 bases; junction bases not matched to a gene: 4. The CDR3 is 14 residues long. CDR3 sequence reads: CASSVTGGPGELFF. The CDR3 DNA is TGCGCCAGCAGCGTTACAGGGGGCCCCGGGGAGCTGTTTTTT.

The chain is built from TRBV7-8 and TRBJ2-7, with TRBD2 identical over 9 bases. With V trimmed by 3 bases and J by 0 bases, 0 bases remained unmatched. Germline loops: CDR1 SGHVS, CDR2 FQNEAQ. The CDR3 has 14 amino acids. The DNA for the CDR3 is TGTGCCAGCAGCTTTAGCGGGAGCTCCTACGAGCAGTACTTC. Translation: CASSFSGSSYEQYF.

V is TRBV5-1 and J is TRBJ2-1; 9 nucleotides align to TRBD2. After removal of 5 bases from V and 4 bases from J, the junction contained 7 bases not matched to a gene. From germline, CDR1 is SGHRS and CDR2 YFSETQ. The CDR3 runs to 15 residues. The CDR3 sequence: CASRIIAGEYNEQFF. The CDR3, as DNA: TGCGCCAGCAGGATTATAGCGGGAGAGTACAATGAGCAGTTCTTC.

The chain joins TRBV7-3 to TRBJ2-2; 8 bases align to TRBD2. The CDR3 has 15 amino acids. V lost 5 bases to trimming and J lost 4 bases; unmatched junction nucleotides: 6. The germline CDR1 and CDR2 sequences are SGHTA and FQGTGA. CDR3 bases: TGTGCCAGCAGCCTCCGACGGGGGGGCACCGGGGAGCTGTTTTTT. Protein sequence: CASSLRRGGTGELFF.

The chain joins TRBV25-1 to TRBJ1-1, with a tentative D call TRBD1 (6 bases). Trimming stripped 1 base from V and 1 base from J, with 10 bases between. Germline V gene sequence: CDR1 MGHDK, CDR2 SYGVNS. The CDR3 spans 15 residues. The CDR3 nucleotides read TGTGCCAGCAGTGAATCTTGGGACAAGAACACTGAAGCTTTCTTT. Translation: CASSESWDKNTEAFF. Full variable domain (remainder filled in from reference TRBV25-1 and TRBJ1-1): EADIYQTPRYLVIGTGKKITLECSQTMGHDKMYWYQQDPGMELHLIHYSYGVNSTEKGDLSSESTVSRIRTEHFPLTLESARPSHTSQYLCASSESWDKNTEAFFGQGTRLTVV.

J is TRBJ1-4 and V is TRBV7-8; TRBD1 aligns across 9 bases. Germline loops: CDR1 SGHVS, CDR2 FQNEAQ. This CDR3 comprises 16 residues. The ends lost 5 bases at V and 3 bases at J; junction bases unmatched: 7. The CDR3 DNA reads TGTGCCAGCAGCCCAGGGACAGGGCGACCTAATGAAAAACTGTTTTTT. Amino acids: CASSPGTGRPNEKLFF.

This clone has just one count. The rearrangement links TRBV6-6 to TRBJ1-1; 9 nucleotides agree with TRBD1. Germline lookup yields CDR1 MNHNY and CDR2 SVGAGI (reference sequence). V lost 7 bases and J lost 7; bases outside the gene matches: 7. The CDR3 length is 13 residues. CDR3 sequence: CASITGGANEAFF. CDR3 in DNA: TGTGCCAGCATAACAGGGGGCGCAAATGAAGCTTTCTTT.